This T cell receptor (beta chain) was documented in a study of blood T cell repertoires in COVID-19. Study overall: Donors in the United States, Italy and Spain gave samples during acute or convalescent COVID-19. T cells, B-cell-depleted T cells, or PBMCs supplied cDNA or gDNA.

Authors' methods: Reference gene primers were amplified, and this amplification served to estimate nucleated cell counts. Clones were sequenced by immunoSEQ multiplex PCR, and TCRdb holds only the in-frame ones, with some missing. Clone size and the V and J calls come from that table; the DNA yielded D and trimming. Of about 160,000 clones detected, about 85% appear once; the ten largest clones hold approximately 6.9%. V lost 5 bases and J lost 3, with 7 bases in between. Per germline, CDR1 SEHNR and CDR2 FQNEAQ (reference sequence). The CDR3 has 12 residues. The rearrangement joins TRBV7-9 to TRBJ1-2; no clear D. The receptor was isolated from a man older than 75 with COVID-19, enrolled during active disease. Sequencing used peripheral blood. The CDR3 spells CASSPEDYGYTF. The CDR3 region has the DNA TGTGCCAGCAGCCCAGAGGACTATGGCTACACCTTC.